The T cell receptor (beta chain) under discussion was sequenced for a study of blood T cell repertoires in COVID-19. Overall study context: Whether acute or convalescent, the COVID-19 samples came from the United States, Italy and Spain. The analysed material was cDNA or gDNA that came from T cells, B-cell-depleted T cells, or PBMCs.

Germline loops: CDR1 DFQATT, CDR2 SNEGSKA (reference sequence). V was pared by 3 bases and J by 4 bases, with 9 bases between. The CDR3 length is 12 residues. Original processing notes: Reference gene primer amplification gave nucleated cell count estimates. The table came from immunoSEQ multiplex PCR; TCRdb's copy has only in-frame clones and leaves some out. Clonal size and the V and J genes are those of that table, whereas D and trimming came from the DNA. The sample carries about 72,000 clones, more than 80% recorded once. The chain joins TRBV20-1 to TRBJ1-1; D is possibly TRBD1 (6 bases). The receptor's source is a man between 25 and 39 years old with acute or convalescent COVID-19. Sequencing used peripheral blood. CDR3 in amino acids: CSASRGTTEAFF. DNA for the CDR3: TGCAGTGCTAGTAGGGGGACCACTGAAGCTTTCTTT.